A selection of T cell receptor beta chains follows, all from one sample in a study of PD-L1 blockade in urothelial cancer. The repertoire was sequenced with immunoSEQ multiplex PCR; TCRdb's copy has only in-frame clones and lacks some. The table lists tens of thousands of clones, approximately 86% of them singletons. The sample in question was PBMCs, obtained around atezolizumab (anti-PD-L1) treatment. All receptors come from a man aged 55 to 70 with urothelial cancer. The CDR3 runs from the conserved cysteine through the conserved F or W. The D gene is left open where the match is weak. Expanded clones are given a class, and other clones once, few, many or no size at all.

abundance	j_gene	v_gene	d_gene	CDR3nt	CDR3aa
-	TRBJ2-3	TRBV5-1	TRBD1	TGCGCCAGCAGCTTGGAGGGACAGCCTAGCACAGATACGCAGTATTTT	CASSLEGQPSTDTQYF
-	TRBJ2-7	TRBV29-1	TRBD1	TGCAGCGTTGAAGAGATACAGGGGGCGGCCTATGAGCAGTACTTC	CSVEEIQGAAYEQYF
-	TRBJ2-2	TRBV4-2	-	TGTGCCAGCAGCCAAGTGCGGGCGCCCACCGGGGAGCTGTTTTTT	CASSQVRAPTGELFF
-	TRBJ2-1	TRBV30	-	TGTGCCTGGAGTGGTCCGGGCGGGGAGCAGTTCTTC	CAWSGPGGEQFF
once	TRBJ2-3	TRBV9	-	TGTGCCAGCAGCGCCAACAGGGAAGCGTACATCACAGATACGCAGTATTTT	CASSANREAYITDTQYF
-	TRBJ2-1	TRBV7-6	-	TGTGCCAGCAGTATCGACAGGAACTCCTACAATGAGCAGTTCTTC	CASSIDRNSYNEQFF
-	TRBJ2-1	TRBV4-1	TRBD1	TGCGCCAGCAGCCAAGACAGGGGGCAGAAGGGGTACAATGAGCAGTTCTTC	CASSQDRGQKGYNEQFF
-	TRBJ1-1	TRBV19	TRBD1	TGTGCCAGTAGTTACTCAGGGGGCACTGAAGCTTTCTTT	CASSYSGGTEAFF
once	TRBJ1-5	TRBV7-9	-	TGTGCCAGCAGCTTACCCCACGGACACCTGTATAGCAATCAGCCCCAGCATTTT	CASSLPHGHLYSNQPQHF
-	TRBJ1-1	TRBV11-1	-	TGTGCCAGCAGCTTTGAGTTGAACACTGAAGCTTTCTTT	CASSFELNTEAFF
-	TRBJ2-7	TRBV27	-	TGTGCCAGCAGTTCCCAAACGAGGGCCACCTACGAGCAGTACTTC	CASSSQTRATYEQYF
-	TRBJ2-3	TRBV5-5	-	TGTGCCAGCAGCTTGGGCAGGGCGGCAGATACGCAGTATTTT	CASSLGRAADTQYF
medium-sized	TRBJ2-7	TRBV15	-	TGTGCCACCAGCAGAGACAGGCCTCGGGAGCAGTACTTC	CATSRDRPREQYF
-	TRBJ2-1	TRBV4-2	TRBD2	TGTGCCAGCAGCCACGGGAGGGGAGAGGATGAGCAGTTCTTC	CASSHGRGEDEQFF
-	TRBJ1-4	TRBV4-1	TRBD1	TGCGCCAGCAGCCAAGTATGGGACAGTAATGAAAAACTGTTTTTT	CASSQVWDSNEKLFF
-	TRBJ2-7	TRBV5-4	-	TGTGCCAGCAGCTGGGAACCGCGGGGTACCTACGAGCAGTACTTC	CASSWEPRGTYEQYF